The clone carrying this T cell receptor beta chain appeared once. Its antigen remains unknown. The sample comes from a study of T cell responses to AZD1222 COVID-19 vaccine. Per the germline V gene, CDR1 is MNHEY and CDR2 is SMNVEV (reference sequence). The V end was cut by 3 bases, the J end by 4 bases, with 9 bases between. This CDR3 has 13 residues. Study outcomes and limitations: The span of vaccine-associated CD4 TCRs extended across spike, with dominance at 160-218 and 743-854.

Assay used: immunoSEQ multiplex PCR; TCRdb lists only in-frame clones, some missing. In the table there are under 150,000 clones, 80% to 95% of which are singletons. The receptor was derived from an adult who received the AZD1222 COVID-19 vaccine. The sequencing here drew on peripheral blood, taken 28 days after the second AZD1222 dose. The chain uses TRBV27 and TRBJ2-5, with a tentative D call TRBD1 (5 bases). The CDR3 spells CASSLWGGETQYF. DNA of the CDR3: TGTGCCAGCAGTTTGTGGGGCGGAGAGACCCAGTACTTC.